This note documents a single T cell receptor (beta chain) sequence. The record originates from a study of blood T cell repertoires in COVID-19. For the study at large: Acute and convalescent COVID-19 specimens originated in the United States, Italy and Spain. In each case, the material was cDNA or gDNA derived from T cells, B-cell-depleted T cells, or PBMCs.

The germline V gene encodes CDR1 MNHEY and CDR2 SMNVEV (reference sequence). V shed 5 bases, J shed 0 bases, and the junction held 15 bases outside the gene matches. The CDR3 is 18 amino acids. How the authors handled the data: How many nucleated cells were present was estimated from reference gene primer amplification. Measured with immunoSEQ multiplex PCR; TCRdb has only the in-frame clones, and not every one. V, J and clone size are taken as reported in that table, and D and trimming were inferred from the DNA itself. The profile shows 140,000 or so clones, around 78% of them singletons. The sequenced sample consisted of peripheral blood. The receptor was isolated from a woman aged 55-69 years with acute or convalescent COVID-19. The chain joins TRBV27 to TRBJ2-5, with 7 positions matching TRBD2. This chain's CDR3 is CASSTTYRSGKNQETQYF. CDR3 in DNA: TGTGCCAGCAGTACAACCTACCGCAGCGGGAAGAACCAAGAGACCCAGTACTTC.